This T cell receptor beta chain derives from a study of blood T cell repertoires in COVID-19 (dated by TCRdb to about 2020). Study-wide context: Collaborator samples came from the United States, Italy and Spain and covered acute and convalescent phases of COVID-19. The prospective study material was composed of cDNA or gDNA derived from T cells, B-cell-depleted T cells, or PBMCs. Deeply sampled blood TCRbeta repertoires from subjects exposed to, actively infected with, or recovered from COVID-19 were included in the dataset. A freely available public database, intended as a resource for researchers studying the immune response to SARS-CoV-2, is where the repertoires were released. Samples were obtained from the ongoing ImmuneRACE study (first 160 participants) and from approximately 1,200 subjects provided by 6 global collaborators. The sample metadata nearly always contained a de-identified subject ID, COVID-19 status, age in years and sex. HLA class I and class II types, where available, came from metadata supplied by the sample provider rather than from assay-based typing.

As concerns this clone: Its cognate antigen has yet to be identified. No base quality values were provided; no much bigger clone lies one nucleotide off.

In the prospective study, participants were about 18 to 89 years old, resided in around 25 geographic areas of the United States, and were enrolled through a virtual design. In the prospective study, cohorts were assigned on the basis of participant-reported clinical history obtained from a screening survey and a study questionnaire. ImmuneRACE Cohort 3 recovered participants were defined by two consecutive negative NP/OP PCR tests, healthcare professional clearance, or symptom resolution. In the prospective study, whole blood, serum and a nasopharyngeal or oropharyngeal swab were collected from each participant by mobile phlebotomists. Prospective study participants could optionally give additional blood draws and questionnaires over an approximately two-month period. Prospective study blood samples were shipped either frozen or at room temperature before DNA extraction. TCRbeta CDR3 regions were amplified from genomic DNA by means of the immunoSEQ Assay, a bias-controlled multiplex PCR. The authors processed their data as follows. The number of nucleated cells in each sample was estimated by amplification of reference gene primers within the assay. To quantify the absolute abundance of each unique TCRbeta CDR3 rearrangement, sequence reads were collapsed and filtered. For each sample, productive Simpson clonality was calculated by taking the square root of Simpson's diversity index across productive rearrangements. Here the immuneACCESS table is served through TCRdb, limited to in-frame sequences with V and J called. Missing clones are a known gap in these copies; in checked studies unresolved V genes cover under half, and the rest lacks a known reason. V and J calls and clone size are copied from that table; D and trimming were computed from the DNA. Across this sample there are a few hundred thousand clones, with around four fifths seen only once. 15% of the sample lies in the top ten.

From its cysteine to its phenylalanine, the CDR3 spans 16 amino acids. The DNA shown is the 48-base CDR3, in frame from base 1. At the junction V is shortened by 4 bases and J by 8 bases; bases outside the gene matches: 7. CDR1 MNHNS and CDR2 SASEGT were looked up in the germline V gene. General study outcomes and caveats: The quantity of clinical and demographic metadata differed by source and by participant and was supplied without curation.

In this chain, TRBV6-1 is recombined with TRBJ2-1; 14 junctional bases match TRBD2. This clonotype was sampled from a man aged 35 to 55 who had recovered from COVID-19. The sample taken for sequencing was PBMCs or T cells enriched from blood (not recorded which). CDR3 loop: CASSAGLAGAIDEQFF. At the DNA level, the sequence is TGTGCCAGCAGTGCGGGACTAGCGGGAGCAATCGATGAGCAGTTCTTC.